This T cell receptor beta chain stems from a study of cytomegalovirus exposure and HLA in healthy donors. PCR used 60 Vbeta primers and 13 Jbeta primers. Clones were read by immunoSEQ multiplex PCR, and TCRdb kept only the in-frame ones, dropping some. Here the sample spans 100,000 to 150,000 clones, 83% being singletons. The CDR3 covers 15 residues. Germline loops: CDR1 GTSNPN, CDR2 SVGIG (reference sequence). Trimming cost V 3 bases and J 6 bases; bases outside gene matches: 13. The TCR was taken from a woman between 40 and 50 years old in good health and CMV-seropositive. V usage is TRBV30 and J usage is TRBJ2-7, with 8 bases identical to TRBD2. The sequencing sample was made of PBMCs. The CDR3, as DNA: TGTGCCTGGAGGTTAGCGGGACCTGGGTGGGGCGAGCAGTACTTC. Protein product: CAWRLAGPGWGEQYF.